This T cell receptor (beta chain) was sequenced for a study of OX40 agonist ivuxolimab in advanced cancers. Study context: Given to patients was ivuxolimab, an agonistic anti-OX40 (CD134) antibody. The study, taken as a whole, reports: Some nonresponders likewise displayed low normalized T-cell clonal expansion.

This CDR3 has 13 amino acids. Germline CDR1 is SGDLS and CDR2 is YYNGEE. With 3 bases clipped from V and 10 bases from J, the junction kept 3 bases outside the gene matches. Notes on this clone: Its cognate antigen is unknown.

TCRdb's table, derived via immunoSEQ multiplex PCR, lists solely in-frame clones and lacks some. The table lists roughly 80,000 clones, roughly 91% of them singletons. The receptor's source is an adult with an advanced solid tumor such as melanoma, head and neck, liver or kidney cancer. Source: CD4+ or CD8+ T cells sorted from blood, taken in a trial of the OX40 agonist ivuxolimab. V gene TRBV9 combines with J gene TRBJ2-1, with TRBD2 matching over 11 bases. CDR3: CASSELAGDEQFF. DNA of the CDR3: TGTGCCAGCAGCGAACTAGCGGGAGACGAGCAGTTCTTC.